The TCR beta chain described here comes from a study of T cell repertoires in aging, cancer and after chemotherapy. At the level of the study: Donor ages fell into six groups from 30 or younger up to 70 or older. Over several months to years, re-sampled healthy donor repertoires clearly shared clones. Findings and limits, study-wide: Compared with age-matched healthy donors, untreated hematological or solid cancer patients showed higher blood TCR clonality. Healthy donors lost TCR diversity with age mainly through richness, cancer patients through richness and evenness.

Germline V gives CDR1 PRHDT, CDR2 FYEKMQ (reference sequence). Trimming took 6 bases from V and 4 from J, leaving 12 bases between them. The CDR3 runs to 13 residues. In the case of this clonotype: As yet, its antigen is unknown.

TCR beta rearrangements were amplified from peripheral blood genomic DNA. A mixed TRB-A/B primer pool amplified rearranged TRB by multiplex touch-down PCR. TCRdb used MiXCR to reprocess the multiplex PCR reads, holding one entry per CDR3 protein. Of around 9,600 distinct CDR3 sequences listed, 30% to 45% were seen once; the top ten hold roughly 4%. This receptor was obtained from a human donor in good health. The chain recombines TRBV13 with TRBJ1-2, with D possibly matching TRBD1 (6 bases). Material: blood. The CDR3 loop reads CASSEGGPYGYTF. Written as DNA, the CDR3 is TGTGCCAGCAGTGAGGGGGGGCCCTATGGCTACACCTTC.